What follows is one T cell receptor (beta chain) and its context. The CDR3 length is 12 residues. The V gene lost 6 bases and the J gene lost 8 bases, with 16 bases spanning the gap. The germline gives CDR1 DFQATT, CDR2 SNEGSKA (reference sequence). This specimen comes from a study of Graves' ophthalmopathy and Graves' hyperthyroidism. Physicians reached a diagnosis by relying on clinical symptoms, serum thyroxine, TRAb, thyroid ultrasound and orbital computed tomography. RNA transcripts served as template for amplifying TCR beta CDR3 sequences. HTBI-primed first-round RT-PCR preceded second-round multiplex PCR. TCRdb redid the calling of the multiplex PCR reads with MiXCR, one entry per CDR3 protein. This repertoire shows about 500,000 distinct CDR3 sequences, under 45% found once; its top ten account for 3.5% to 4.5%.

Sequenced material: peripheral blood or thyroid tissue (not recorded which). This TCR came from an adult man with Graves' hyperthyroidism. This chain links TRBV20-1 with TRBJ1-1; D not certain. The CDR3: CSASSSVGEAFF. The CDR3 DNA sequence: TGCAGTGCCAGCAGCTCTGTCGGAGAAGCTTTCTTT.